What follows are 9 T cell receptor beta chains derived from one specimen sequenced in a study of blood T cell repertoires in COVID-19. Clones were read by immunoSEQ multiplex PCR, and TCRdb kept only the in-frame ones, dropping some. The data show over 200,000 clones, with over 75% seen just once and around 10% held by the top ten. Sample: peripheral blood. These receptors all come from a man aged 50 or older with COVID-19, enrolled during active disease.

The V call is TRBV9, the J call TRBJ1-3; 7 bases line up with TRBD1. Germline lookup yields CDR1 SGDLS and CDR2 YYNGEE. The CDR3 is made up of 17 amino acids. V lost 3 bases to trimming and J lost 0 bases; unmatched junction nucleotides: 9. The CDR3, as DNA: TGTGCCAGCAGCGCCAGCCCCGGACAGGACTCTGGAAACACCATATATTTT. This codes for CASSASPGQDSGNTIYF.

V gene TRBV4-2 combines with J gene TRBJ1-2; tentative D call: TRBD1 (6 bases). The CDR3 sequence is 15 residues long. Germline values: CDR1 LGHNA, CDR2 YNFKEQ. V gave up 1 base and J gave up 3 bases, with 12 bases separating them. This chain's CDR3 is CASSQAPGDDYGYTF. The CDR3 coding sequence is TGTGCCAGCAGCCAAGCGCCAGGGGACGACTATGGCTACACCTTC.

The chain links TRBV9 to TRBJ2-1, with a tentative D call TRBD2 (5 bases). Trimming took off 0 bases at V and 9 bases at J, with 19 bases between the two ends. The CDR3 is 16 residues long. The germline V gene has CDR1 SGDLS and CDR2 YYNGEE. In DNA, the CDR3 is TGTGCCAGCAGCGTAGAATCTAGCATAACATTAGGTGAGCAGTTCTTC. The encoded protein is CASSVESSITLGEQFF.

Only a few counts were recorded for this clone. CDR3 DNA sequence: TGTGCCAGGGGAGGGGGAATGGAGGGTAGCGGCTACACCTTC. It codes for CARGGGMEGSGYTF. The J gene is TRBJ1-2, the V gene TRBV2; TRBD1 is a possible D gene (6 bases). V lost 9 bases and J lost 8, with 22 bases in between. CDR1 SNHLY and CDR2 FYNNEI come from the germline V gene. The CDR3 loop spans 14 amino acids.

This chain's CDR3 is CASSFGLNGYTF. The CDR3 nucleotides read TGTGCCAGCAGCTTCGGACTAAATGGCTACACCTTC. The chain joins TRBV7-9 to TRBJ1-2; D gene uncertain. The germline V and J ends were trimmed by 3 bases and 6 bases, with 8 bases remaining between them. The CDR3 sequence is 12 residues long. CDR1 SEHNR and CDR2 FQNEAQ come from the germline V gene (reference sequence).

The gene calls are TRBV29-1 and TRBJ2-4; no clear D. Germline CDR1 SQVTM, CDR2 ANQGSEA. The CDR3 runs 13 residues. V was pared by 2 bases and J by 8 bases, with 13 bases between. The CDR3 protein is CSVEHSRRHIQYF. As DNA, the CDR3 is TGCAGCGTTGAACATTCGAGGCGGCACATTCAGTACTTC.

This clone was seen only once. The chain joins TRBV19 to TRBJ1-1; D is perhaps TRBD1 (6 bases). The CDR3 is 14 amino acids. V was shortened by 3 bases and J by 0 bases, with 8 bases between the two germline ends. Looked up from germline, CDR1 is LNHDA and CDR2 is SQIVND (reference sequence). The CDR3 reads CASSITGMNTEAFF. CDR3 bases: TGTGCCAGTAGTATCACAGGGATGAACACTGAAGCTTTCTTT.

V gene TRBV7-3 combines with J gene TRBJ2-1; 10 bases are shared with TRBD2. Germline assignment: CDR1 SGHTA and CDR2 FQGTGA. J gave up 8 bases and V 2 bases, and 6 bases lay outside the gene matches. The CDR3 has 15 amino acids. CDR3 loop: CASSLRTSGMDEQFF. The CDR3 coding sequence is TGTGCCAGCAGCTTACGGACTAGCGGTATGGATGAGCAGTTCTTC.

The chain has TRBV27 and TRBJ1-5; no reliable D call. Trimming took off 2 bases at V and 6 bases at J, with 14 bases between the two ends. This CDR3 contains 15 residues. Germline assignment: CDR1 MNHEY and CDR2 SMNVEV (reference sequence). The CDR3 protein is CASSLAVGSGQPQHF. As DNA, the CDR3 is TGTGCCAGCAGTTTAGCCGTTGGGAGTGGTCAGCCCCAGCATTTT.